This T cell receptor beta chain was sequenced for a study of blood T cell repertoires in COVID-19. Study in general: Researchers got acute and convalescent COVID-19 samples from the United States, Italy and Spain. PBMCs, B-cell-depleted T cells, or T cells were the source of the cDNA or gDNA that made up the material.

Source study methods: Amplification from reference gene primers served as the basis for estimated nucleated cell counts. Produced via immunoSEQ multiplex PCR; TCRdb's table is partial and in-frame only. Clonal size and the V and J genes are those of that table, whereas D and trimming came from the DNA. The data show 27,000 or so clones, with around 88% seen just once and under 30% held by the top ten. With 5 bases removed from V and 2 bases from J, the gap between germline ends came to 10 bases. CDR1 and CDR2 (germline): SGHTA, FQGNSA. This CDR3 has 14 residues. Sequencing was done on a sample of peripheral blood. The TCR originated in a human donor in a cohort sampled during active COVID-19. This chain joins TRBV7-2 and TRBJ1-5; D possibly corresponds to TRBD1 (5 bases). The CDR3 protein is CASSPPGGNQPQHF. In DNA form, the CDR3 reads TGTGCCAGCAGCCCCCCGGGGGGCAATCAGCCCCAGCATTTT.